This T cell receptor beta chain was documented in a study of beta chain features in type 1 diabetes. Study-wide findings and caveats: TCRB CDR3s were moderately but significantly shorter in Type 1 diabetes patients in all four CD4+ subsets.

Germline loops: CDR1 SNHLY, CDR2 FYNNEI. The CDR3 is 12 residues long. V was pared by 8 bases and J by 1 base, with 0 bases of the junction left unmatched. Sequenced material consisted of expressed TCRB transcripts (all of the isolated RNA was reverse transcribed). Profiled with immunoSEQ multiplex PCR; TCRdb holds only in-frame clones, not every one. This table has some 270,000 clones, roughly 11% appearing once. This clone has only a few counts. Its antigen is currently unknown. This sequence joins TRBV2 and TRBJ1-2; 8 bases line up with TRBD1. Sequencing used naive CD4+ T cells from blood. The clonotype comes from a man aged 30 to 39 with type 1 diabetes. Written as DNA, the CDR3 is TGTGCCAGCGGACAGGGTAACTATGGCTACACCTTC. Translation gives CASGQGNYGYTF. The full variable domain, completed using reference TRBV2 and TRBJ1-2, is EPEVTQTPSHQVTQMGQEVILRCVPISNHLYFYWYRQILGQKVEFLVSFYNNEISEKSEIFDDQFSVERPDGSNFTLKIRSTKLEDSAMYFCASGQGNYGYTFGSGTRLTVV.